These T cell receptor beta chains were read from a single sample in a study of human T cells and chemical hapten exposure. TCRdb re-called the RACE reads with MiXCR, one entry per CDR3 protein. The repertoire holds about 97,000 distinct CDR3 sequences, with less than 35% as singletons. The specimen was whole blood, collected in connection with sensitization to the hapten diphenylcyclopropenone (DPC). The receptors were sampled from a middle-aged man with alopecia areata. Some clones in this sample may be carry-over from other donors' samples. Both conserved end residues are part of each CDR3. A D gene is named only where the DNA matches it firmly. Clone size is not always given. Where it is, it says once, few, many or a class for expanded clones.

CASSFGQGLSYEQYF | TGTGCCAGCAGCTTCGGACAGGGGCTCTCCTACGAGCAGTACTTC | TRBJ2-7 | TRBV7-2 | TRBD1 | .
CASSLVLNQPQHF | TGTGCCAGCAGTTTAGTCCTCAATCAGCCCCAGCATTTT | TRBJ1-5 | TRBV12-3/TRBV12-4 | . | .
CASSLSLAGVTDTQYF | TGTGCCAGCAGCTTAAGCCTAGCGGGAGTGACAGATACGCAGTATTTT | TRBJ2-3 | TRBV7-9 | TRBD2 | .
CASSLTSGRGEQYF | TGCGCCAGCAGCTTGACGAGCGGCCGGGGCGAGCAGTACTTC | TRBJ2-7 | TRBV5-1 | . | .
CASSVAGPGIF | TGTGCCAGCAGCGTAGCCGGACCCGGAATCTTC | TRBJ2-1 | TRBV9 | . | .
CSARDSRGAEQFF | TGCAGTGCTAGAGATAGCCGGGGAGCGGAGCAGTTCTTC | TRBJ2-1 | TRBV20-1 | . | .
CASRRQGLDTQYF | TGTGCCAGCAGACGACAGGGGCTAGATACGCAGTATTTT | TRBJ2-3 | TRBV6-5 | TRBD1 | few
CASSLHRGQAGELFF | TGTGCCAGCAGCCTCCACAGGGGGCAGGCCGGGGAGCTGTTTTTT | TRBJ2-2 | TRBV14 | TRBD1 | .
CASSQETSGNNEQFF | TGTGCCAGCAGCCAAGAAACTAGCGGTAACAATGAGCAGTTCTTC | TRBJ2-1 | TRBV3-1 | TRBD2 | .
CASSVLAWGGDTQYF | TGCGCCAGCAGCGTTCTGGCCTGGGGAGGAGATACGCAGTATTTT | TRBJ2-3 | TRBV5-1 | . | .
CASTDQGAQNYGYTF | TGTGCCAGCACCGATCAGGGGGCGCAGAACTATGGCTACACCTTC | TRBJ1-2 | TRBV7-9 | TRBD1 | .
CASSVAGVLGETQYF | TGTGCCAGCAGTGTAGCGGGAGTGTTAGGGGAGACCCAGTACTTC | TRBJ2-5 | TRBV2 | TRBD2 | .
CASSFKRTGTGELFF | TGTGCCAGCAGCTTCAAGAGGACAGGGACCGGGGAGCTGTTTTTT | TRBJ2-2 | TRBV7-2 | TRBD1 | .
CASSLEPTGARFYEQYF | TGCGCCAGCAGCTTGGAACCGACAGGGGCCCGTTTCTACGAGCAGTACTTC | TRBJ2-7 | TRBV5-1 | TRBD1 | .
CASSPPGLAGGNYEQYF | TGTGCCAGCAGCCCCCCCGGACTAGCGGGAGGTAACTACGAGCAGTACTTC | TRBJ2-7 | TRBV11-1 | TRBD2 | .
CASSPLNRGSGANVLTF | TGTGCCAGCTCACCACTGAACAGGGGCTCTGGGGCCAACGTCCTGACTTTC | TRBJ2-6 | TRBV18 | TRBD1 | .